A selection of T cell receptor beta chains follows, all from one sample in a study of shared clonotypes between healthy human individuals. Produced via immunoSEQ multiplex PCR; TCRdb's table is partial and in-frame only. Of about 1.1 million clones listed, approximately 78% are singletons. The sequenced material came from memory CD4+ T cells from PBMCs. Source of these receptors: a man aged 18-30 years in good health. Some clones in this sample may be carry-over from other donors' samples. Each CDR3 is given with its conserved first and last residue. D genes are given only for firm matches. A clone size is listed for some rows: how often the clone was seen (once, few, many), or a class if it is expanded.

size: NA; J: TRBJ2-2; V: TRBV11-2; D: NA; CDR3: CASRSINRNTGELFF; DNA: TGTGCCAGCAGAAGCATTAACAGGAACACCGGGGAGCTGTTTTTT
size: NA; J: TRBJ2-3; V: TRBV6-1; D: NA; CDR3: CASRSGRNSDTQYF; DNA: TGTGCCAGCCGTAGCGGACGTAATTCAGATACGCAGTATTTT
size: NA; J: TRBJ1-3; V: TRBV6-6; D: TRBD1; CDR3: CASSYLTGGAGNTIYF; DNA: TGTGCCAGCAGTTACCTGACAGGGGGTGCTGGAAACACCATATATTTT
size: NA; J: TRBJ2-1; V: TRBV5-1; D: NA; CDR3: CASYAAAYNEQFF; DNA: TGCGCCAGCTACGCAGCGGCCTACAATGAGCAGTTCTTC
size: NA; J: TRBJ1-4; V: TRBV28; D: NA; CDR3: CASSLGGTNEKLFF; DNA: TGTGCCAGCAGTTTGGGGGGCACTAATGAAAAACTGTTTTTT
size: NA; J: TRBJ1-2; V: TRBV9; D: NA; CDR3: CASSPGPLKVYGYTF; DNA: TGTGCCAGCAGCCCCGGACCGTTAAAGGTCTATGGCTACACCTTC
size: NA; J: TRBJ1-2; V: TRBV6-5; D: NA; CDR3: CASSHRGPAYGYTF; DNA: TGTGCCAGCAGTCACCGGGGACCCGCCTATGGCTACACCTTC
size: NA; J: TRBJ2-7; V: TRBV11-2; D: TRBD1; CDR3: CASSLGRGTGAYEQYF; DNA: TGTGCCAGCAGCTTAGGTCGCGGGACAGGGGCCTACGAGCAGTACTTC
size: once; J: TRBJ2-7; V: TRBV7-9; D: NA; CDR3: CASSLGQVRNYEQYF; DNA: TGTGCCAGCAGCTTAGGACAGGTTAGAAACTACGAGCAGTACTTC
size: NA; J: TRBJ2-3; V: TRBV14; D: TRBD1; CDR3: CASSQVMGQSTDTQYF; DNA: TGTGCCAGCAGCCAAGTTATGGGACAGAGCACAGATACGCAGTATTTT
size: NA; J: TRBJ1-3; V: TRBV28; D: NA; CDR3: CASTSFVSGNTIYF; DNA: TGTGCCAGCACCTCATTCGTCTCTGGAAACACCATATATTTT
size: NA; J: TRBJ2-5; V: TRBV5-1; D: NA; CDR3: CASSYYQTEETQYF; DNA: TGCGCCAGCAGCTACTATCAGACAGAAGAGACCCAGTACTTC
size: NA; J: TRBJ1-1; V: TRBV6-5; D: NA; CDR3: CATTVNTEAFF; DNA: TGTGCAACCACCGTGAACACTGAAGCTTTCTTT
size: NA; J: TRBJ2-7; V: TRBV5-1; D: NA; CDR3: CASSLVVAEVSYEQYF; DNA: TGCGCCAGCAGCTTAGTGGTAGCGGAGGTCTCCTACGAGCAGTACTTC
size: once; J: TRBJ1-1; V: TRBV28; D: TRBD1; CDR3: CASSLRWDSVNTEAFF; DNA: TGTGCCAGCAGTTTAAGGTGGGACAGCGTGAACACTGAAGCTTTCTTT
size: NA; J: TRBJ2-1; V: TRBV6-5; D: NA; CDR3: CASSRAERNEQFF; DNA: TGTGCCAGCAGCAGGGCCGAGAGGAATGAGCAGTTCTTC
size: NA; J: TRBJ1-1; V: TRBV9; D: NA; CDR3: CASSPQLGTEAFF; DNA: TGTGCCAGCAGCCCCCAACTCGGGACTGAAGCTTTCTTT
size: NA; J: TRBJ2-7; V: TRBV5-1; D: NA; CDR3: CASSRGTSLWEQYF; DNA: TGCGCCAGCAGCAGGGGGACATCCTTGTGGGAGCAGTACTTC
size: once; J: TRBJ2-1; V: TRBV10-3; D: NA; CDR3: CAISALQGNNEQFF; DNA: TGTGCCATCAGTGCCTTACAGGGAAACAATGAGCAGTTCTTC
size: NA; J: TRBJ2-3; V: TRBV7-3; D: NA; CDR3: CASSFLASTDTQYF; DNA: TGTGCCAGCAGCTTCCTTGCTAGCACAGATACGCAGTATTTT
size: NA; J: TRBJ1-4; V: TRBV4-1; D: TRBD1; CDR3: CASSQGVGTGVNTNEKLFF; DNA: TGCGCCAGCAGCCAAGGCGTAGGGACAGGGGTAAACACTAATGAAAAACTGTTTTTT
size: NA; J: TRBJ1-2; V: TRBV5-4; D: TRBD1; CDR3: CASKDREQRLNGYTF; DNA: TGTGCCAGCAAGGACAGGGAGCAACGGTTGAATGGCTACACCTTC
size: NA; J: TRBJ2-5; V: TRBV5-6; D: NA; CDR3: CASSGRDQETQYF; DNA: TGTGCCAGCAGCGGGCGGGACCAAGAGACCCAGTACTTC
size: NA; J: TRBJ2-3; V: TRBV11-1; D: NA; CDR3: CASSAPPGVTQYF; DNA: TGTGCCAGCAGCGCCCCGCCGGGAGTTACGCAGTATTTT
size: NA; J: TRBJ2-5; V: TRBV5-6; D: NA; CDR3: CASSQGETQYF; DNA: TGTGCCAGCAGCCAGGGGGAGACCCAGTACTTC
size: NA; J: TRBJ2-1; V: TRBV7-9; D: NA; CDR3: CASSLGGPNIYNEQFF; DNA: TGTGCCAGCAGCTTAGGCGGGCCTAACATCTACAATGAGCAGTTCTTC
size: NA; J: TRBJ1-2; V: TRBV6-5; D: NA; CDR3: CASSYGGLGYGYTF; DNA: TGTGCCAGCAGTTACGGGGGGCTTGGCTATGGCTACACCTTC
size: NA; J: TRBJ1-3; V: TRBV18; D: NA; CDR3: CASSPPRSLSGNTIYF; DNA: TGTGCCAGCTCACCGCCACGCAGCCTCTCTGGAAACACCATATATTTT
size: once; J: TRBJ2-6; V: TRBV4-2; D: NA; CDR3: CASSQGGSGANVLTF; DNA: TGTGCCAGCAGCCAAGGGGGTTCTGGGGCCAACGTCCTGACTTTC
size: NA; J: TRBJ2-1; V: TRBV27; D: NA; CDR3: CASSTRGIDEQFF; DNA: TGTGCCAGCAGTACCCGAGGGATCGATGAGCAGTTCTTC
size: once; J: TRBJ2-1; V: TRBV7-2; D: TRBD2; CDR3: CASRAAGGPQASYNEQFF; DNA: TGTGCCAGCAGGGCGGCGGGAGGGCCCCAGGCCTCCTACAATGAGCAGTTCTTC
size: NA; J: TRBJ2-2; V: TRBV29-1; D: TRBD2; CDR3: CSVSTSGRTGELFF; DNA: TGCAGCGTCTCGACTAGCGGAAGAACCGGGGAGCTGTTTTTT
size: few; J: TRBJ1-3; V: TRBV28; D: TRBD1; CDR3: CASSSPGQGMDTIYF; DNA: TGTGCCAGCAGTTCCCCGGGACAGGGGATGGACACCATATATTTT
size: few; J: TRBJ2-3; V: TRBV29-1; D: TRBD1; CDR3: CSGGQASGDTQYF; DNA: TGCAGCGGGGGACAGGCCTCCGGGGATACGCAGTATTTT
size: NA; J: TRBJ1-3; V: TRBV27; D: NA; CDR3: CASSKGSSGNTIYF; DNA: TGTGCCAGCTCAAAGGGGAGCTCTGGAAACACCATATATTTT
size: many; J: TRBJ2-2; V: TRBV7-3; D: TRBD2; CDR3: CASSLTSGTNTGELFF; DNA: TGTGCCAGCAGCTTAACGAGCGGGACGAACACCGGGGAGCTGTTTTTT
size: NA; J: TRBJ1-2; V: TRBV28; D: NA; CDR3: CASSLIGYGGDYGYTF; DNA: TGTGCCAGCAGTTTAATCGGGTATGGTGGGGACTATGGCTACACCTTC
size: NA; J: TRBJ1-2; V: TRBV10-3; D: NA; CDR3: CAISESRGLYGYTF; DNA: TGTGCCATCAGTGAGTCGCGGGGACTTTATGGCTACACCTTC
size: NA; J: TRBJ1-5; V: TRBV30; D: NA; CDR3: CAWSVSSNQPQHF; DNA: TGTGCCTGGAGTGTCTCTAGCAATCAGCCCCAGCATTTT
size: NA; J: TRBJ2-1; V: TRBV15; D: TRBD2; CDR3: CATRKGLADDEQFF; DNA: TGTGCCACCAGAAAGGGACTAGCAGACGATGAGCAGTTCTTC
size: NA; J: TRBJ1-2; V: TRBV2; D: NA; CDR3: CASQQRVGGYTF; DNA: TGTGCCAGCCAACAGCGTGTAGGGGGCTACACCTTC
size: NA; J: TRBJ2-5; V: TRBV9; D: NA; CDR3: CASSVLGETQYF; DNA: TGTGCCAGCAGCGTTTTGGGAGAGACCCAGTACTTC
size: NA; J: TRBJ2-1; V: TRBV7-2; D: NA; CDR3: CASSSVVGGEQFF; DNA: TGTGCCAGCAGCTCAGTCGTCGGGGGTGAGCAGTTCTTC
size: NA; J: TRBJ2-1; V: TRBV6-5; D: NA; CDR3: CASSGSQGLINEQFF; DNA: TGTGCCAGCAGTGGGAGTCAGGGGTTAATCAATGAGCAGTTCTTC
size: NA; J: TRBJ2-5; V: TRBV10-3; D: TRBD1; CDR3: CAISDVDRGLGETQYF; DNA: TGTGCCATCAGTGATGTGGACAGGGGGTTGGGGGAGACCCAGTACTTC
size: NA; J: TRBJ2-7; V: TRBV7-9; D: NA; CDR3: CASSFSDRPGEQYF; DNA: TGTGCCAGCAGCTTCTCGGACAGACCGGGGGAGCAGTACTTC
size: many; J: TRBJ1-1; V: TRBV5-4; D: NA; CDR3: CASSFRAGRSEAFF; DNA: TGTGCCAGCAGCTTCCGCGCTGGACGATCCGAAGCTTTCTTT
size: once; J: TRBJ1-5; V: TRBV6-1; D: NA; CDR3: CASSEGAHQPQHF; DNA: TGTGCCAGCAGTGAAGGGGCTCATCAGCCCCAGCATTTT
size: NA; J: TRBJ2-1; V: TRBV11-2; D: TRBD2; CDR3: CASSLGAGGYNEQFF; DNA: TGTGCCAGCAGCTTAGGGGCGGGAGGATACAATGAGCAGTTCTTC
size: NA; J: TRBJ2-7; V: TRBV4-1; D: NA; CDR3: CASSPTPSWVGEQYF; DNA: TGCGCCAGCAGCCCCACCCCCTCGTGGGTAGGCGAGCAGTACTTC
size: NA; J: TRBJ2-5; V: TRBV6-1; D: NA; CDR3: CASTKRPSGETQYF; DNA: TGTGCCAGCACCAAGAGACCATCAGGCGAGACCCAGTACTTC
size: NA; J: TRBJ1-1; V: TRBV27; D: NA; CDR3: CANRGETEAFF; DNA: TGTGCCAACCGTGGGGAGACTGAAGCTTTCTTT
size: NA; J: TRBJ2-7; V: TRBV4-3; D: NA; CDR3: CASSPVGSGLEQYF; DNA: TGCGCCAGCAGCCCCGTAGGGTCGGGGCTCGAGCAGTACTTC
size: once; J: TRBJ2-1; V: TRBV19; D: TRBD1; CDR3: CASSIGQGAYNEQFF; DNA: TGTGCCAGTAGTATAGGACAGGGCGCATACAATGAGCAGTTCTTC
size: NA; J: TRBJ2-1; V: TRBV4-3; D: NA; CDR3: CASSQVRRNEQFF; DNA: TGCGCCAGCAGCCAAGTTCGCAGGAATGAGCAGTTCTTC
size: few; J: TRBJ1-6; V: TRBV30; D: NA; CDR3: CAWSRQGANNSPLHF; DNA: TGTGCCTGGAGTCGGCAAGGGGCCAATAATTCACCCCTCCACTTT
size: NA; J: TRBJ2-2; V: TRBV5-1; D: NA; CDR3: CASSLLTDTGELFF; DNA: TGCGCCAGCAGCTTGTTAACGGACACCGGGGAGCTGTTTTTT
size: NA; J: TRBJ2-7; V: TRBV28; D: NA; CDR3: CASSSPAGESYEQYF; DNA: TGTGCCAGCAGTTCCCCGGCAGGGGAGTCCTACGAGCAGTACTTC
size: NA; J: TRBJ2-3; V: TRBV5-1; D: TRBD2; CDR3: CASSTGTSGRNTDTQYF; DNA: TGCGCCAGCAGCACTGGGACTAGCGGGAGAAACACAGATACGCAGTATTTT
size: NA; J: TRBJ2-2; V: TRBV19; D: NA; CDR3: CASSSPGRTTGELFF; DNA: TGTGCCAGTAGTAGCCCGGGACGAACGACCGGGGAGCTGTTTTTT